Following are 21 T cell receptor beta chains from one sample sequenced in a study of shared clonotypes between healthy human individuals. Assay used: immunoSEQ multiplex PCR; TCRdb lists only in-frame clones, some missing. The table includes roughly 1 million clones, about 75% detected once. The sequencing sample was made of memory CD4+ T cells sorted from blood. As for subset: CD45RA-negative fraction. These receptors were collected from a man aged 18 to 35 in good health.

The CDR3 loop reads CASSVGDPQAGYGYTF. The CDR3 coding sequence is TGTGCCAGCAGCGTAGGGGACCCCCAAGCCGGCTATGGCTACACCTTC. The gene calls are TRBV9 and TRBJ1-2; a weak D match, TRBD1 (5 bases). V shed 0 bases and J shed 4 bases, with 16 bases lying between them. The germline gives CDR1 SGDLS, CDR2 YYNGEE. The CDR3 runs to 16 residues. Full variable domain (missing parts from reference TRBV9 and TRBJ1-2): DSGVTQTPKHLITATGQRVTLRCSPRSGDLSVYWYQQSLDQGLQFLIQYYNGEERAKGNILERFSAQQFPDLHSELNLSSLELGDSALYFCASSVGDPQAGYGYTFGSGTRLTVV.

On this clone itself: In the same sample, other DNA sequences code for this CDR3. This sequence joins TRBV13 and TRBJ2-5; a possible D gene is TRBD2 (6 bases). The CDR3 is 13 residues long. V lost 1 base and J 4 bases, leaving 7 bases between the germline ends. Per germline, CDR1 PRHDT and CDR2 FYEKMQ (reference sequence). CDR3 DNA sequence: TGTGCCAGCAGCTTAGACGGGAGAGAGACCCAGTACTTC. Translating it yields CASSLDGRETQYF.

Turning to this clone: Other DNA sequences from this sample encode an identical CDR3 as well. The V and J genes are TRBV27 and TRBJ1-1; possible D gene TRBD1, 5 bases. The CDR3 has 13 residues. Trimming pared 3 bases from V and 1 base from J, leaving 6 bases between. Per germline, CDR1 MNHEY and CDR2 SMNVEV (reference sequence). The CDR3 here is CASSLRGNTEAFF. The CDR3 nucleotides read TGTGCCAGCAGTTTGAGGGGGAACACTGAAGCTTTCTTT.

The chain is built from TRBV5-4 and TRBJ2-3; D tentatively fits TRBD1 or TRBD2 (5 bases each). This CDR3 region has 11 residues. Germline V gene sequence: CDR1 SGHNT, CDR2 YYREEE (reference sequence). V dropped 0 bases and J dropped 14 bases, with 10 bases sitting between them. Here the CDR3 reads CASSLGGSSYF. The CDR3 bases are TGTGCCAGCAGCTTGGGGGGGTCGTCGTATTTT.

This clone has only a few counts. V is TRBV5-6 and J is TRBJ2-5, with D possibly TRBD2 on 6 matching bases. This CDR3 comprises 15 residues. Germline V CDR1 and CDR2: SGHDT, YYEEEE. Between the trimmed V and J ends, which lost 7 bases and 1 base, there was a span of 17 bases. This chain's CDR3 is CASQKWGVFQETQYF. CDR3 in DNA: TGTGCCAGCCAAAAGTGGGGGGTGTTCCAAGAGACCCAGTACTTC.

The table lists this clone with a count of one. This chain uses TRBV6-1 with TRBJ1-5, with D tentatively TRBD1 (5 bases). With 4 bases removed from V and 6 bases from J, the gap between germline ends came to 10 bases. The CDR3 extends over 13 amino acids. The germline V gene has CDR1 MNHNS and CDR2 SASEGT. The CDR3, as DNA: TGTGCCAGCAGTGTTATAGGGGTTCAGCCCCAGCATTTT. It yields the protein CASSVIGVQPQHF.

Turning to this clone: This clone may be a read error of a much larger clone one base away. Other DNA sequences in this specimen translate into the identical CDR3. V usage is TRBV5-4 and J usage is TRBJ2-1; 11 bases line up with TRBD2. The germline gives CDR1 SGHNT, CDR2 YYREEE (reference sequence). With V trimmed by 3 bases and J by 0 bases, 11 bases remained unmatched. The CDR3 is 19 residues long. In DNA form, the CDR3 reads TGTGCCAGCAGCTGGACTCCCGGGACTAGCGGAAGCTCCTACAATGAGCAGTTCTTC. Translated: CASSWTPGTSGSSYNEQFF.

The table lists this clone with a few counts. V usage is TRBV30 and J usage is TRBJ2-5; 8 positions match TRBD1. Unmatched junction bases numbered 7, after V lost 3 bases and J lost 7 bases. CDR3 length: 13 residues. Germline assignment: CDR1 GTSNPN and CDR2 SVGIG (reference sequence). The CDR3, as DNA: TGTGCCTGGAGGGGGACAGGTTTATGGACCCAGTACTTC. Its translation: CAWRGTGLWTQYF.

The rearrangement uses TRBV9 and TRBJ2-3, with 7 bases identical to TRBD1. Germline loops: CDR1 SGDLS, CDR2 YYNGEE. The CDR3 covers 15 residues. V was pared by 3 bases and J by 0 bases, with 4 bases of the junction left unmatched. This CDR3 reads CASSEGAYSTDTQYF. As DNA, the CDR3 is TGTGCCAGCAGCGAGGGGGCTTATAGCACAGATACGCAGTATTTT.

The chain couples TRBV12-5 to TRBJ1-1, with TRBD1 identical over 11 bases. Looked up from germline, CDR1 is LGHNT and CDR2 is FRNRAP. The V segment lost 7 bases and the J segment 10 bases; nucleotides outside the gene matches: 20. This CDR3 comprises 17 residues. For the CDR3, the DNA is TGTGCTAGTGCCCCTAAAGGACAGGGGGCGAAGCCGGTCGGAGCTTTCTTT. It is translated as CASAPKGQGAKPVGAFF.

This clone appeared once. Here the CDR3 reads CASSYRAGGSGYTF. The CDR3 DNA follows: TGTGCCAGCAGTTACCGGGCAGGGGGCTCTGGCTACACCTTC. This chain connects TRBV28 to TRBJ1-2; 8 bases are a match to TRBD1. Germline assignment: CDR1 MDHEN and CDR2 SYDVKM. The V gene end was trimmed by 4 bases and the J gene end by 7 bases; junction bases not matched to a gene: 8. The CDR3 has 14 amino acids.

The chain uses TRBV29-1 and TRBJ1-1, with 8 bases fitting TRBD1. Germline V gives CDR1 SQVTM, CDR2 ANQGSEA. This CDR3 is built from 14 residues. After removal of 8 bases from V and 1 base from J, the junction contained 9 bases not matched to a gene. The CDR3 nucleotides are TGCAGCATCTCCGGGACAGGATGGAACACTGAAGCTTTCTTT. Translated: CSISGTGWNTEAFF.

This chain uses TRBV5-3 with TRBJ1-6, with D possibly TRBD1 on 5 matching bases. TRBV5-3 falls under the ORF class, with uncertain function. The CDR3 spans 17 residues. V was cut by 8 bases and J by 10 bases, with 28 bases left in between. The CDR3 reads CASPGVREQFLESPLHF. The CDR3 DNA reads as TGTGCCAGCCCGGGGGTGAGGGAACAATTCTTAGAATCACCCCTCCACTTT.

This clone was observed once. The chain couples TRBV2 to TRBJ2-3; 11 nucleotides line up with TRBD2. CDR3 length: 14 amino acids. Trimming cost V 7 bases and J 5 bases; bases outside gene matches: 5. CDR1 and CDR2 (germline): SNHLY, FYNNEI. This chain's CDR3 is CASTLGLAGDTQYF. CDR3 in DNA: TGTGCCAGCACCCTTGGACTAGCGGGAGATACGCAGTATTTT.

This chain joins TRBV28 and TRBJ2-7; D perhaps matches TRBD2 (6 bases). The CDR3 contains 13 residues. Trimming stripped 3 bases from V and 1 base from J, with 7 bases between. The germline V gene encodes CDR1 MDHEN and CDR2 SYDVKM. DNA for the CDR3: TGTGCCAGCAGTTTTGGGGGGTCCTACGAGCAGTACTTC. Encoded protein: CASSFGGSYEQYF. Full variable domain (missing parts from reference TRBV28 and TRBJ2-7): DVKVTQSSRYLVKRTGEKVFLECVQDMDHENMFWYRQDPGLGLRLIYFSYDVKMKEKGDIPEGYSVSREKKERFSLILESASTNQTSMYLCASSFGGSYEQYFGPGTRLTVT.

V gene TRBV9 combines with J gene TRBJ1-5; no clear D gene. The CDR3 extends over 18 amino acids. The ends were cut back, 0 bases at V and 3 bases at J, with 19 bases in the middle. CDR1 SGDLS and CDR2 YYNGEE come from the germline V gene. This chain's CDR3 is CASSVGHLVGPPNQPQHF. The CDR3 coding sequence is TGTGCCAGCAGCGTAGGGCACCTGGTAGGCCCACCCAATCAGCCCCAGCATTTT.

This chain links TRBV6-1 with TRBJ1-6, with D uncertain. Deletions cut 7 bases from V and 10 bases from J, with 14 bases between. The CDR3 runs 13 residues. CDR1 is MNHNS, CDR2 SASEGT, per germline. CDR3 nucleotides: TGTGCCAGCATAATGAGGTCGGGATCACCCCTCCACTTT. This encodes CASIMRSGSPLHF.

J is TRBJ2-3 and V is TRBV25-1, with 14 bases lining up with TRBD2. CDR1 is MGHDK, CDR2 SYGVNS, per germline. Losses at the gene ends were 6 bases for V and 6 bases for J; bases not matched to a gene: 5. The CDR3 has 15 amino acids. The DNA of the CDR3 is TGTGCCAGCAGGGGGACTAGCGGGGGTTGGGATACGCAGTATTTT. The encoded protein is CASRGTSGGWDTQYF.

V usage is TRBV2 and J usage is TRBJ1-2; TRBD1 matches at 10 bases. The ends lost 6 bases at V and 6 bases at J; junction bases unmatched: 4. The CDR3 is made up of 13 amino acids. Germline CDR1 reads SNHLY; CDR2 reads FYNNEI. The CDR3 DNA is TGTGCCAGCAGGGGGGACAGGGGCGATGGCTACACCTTC. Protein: CASRGDRGDGYTF.

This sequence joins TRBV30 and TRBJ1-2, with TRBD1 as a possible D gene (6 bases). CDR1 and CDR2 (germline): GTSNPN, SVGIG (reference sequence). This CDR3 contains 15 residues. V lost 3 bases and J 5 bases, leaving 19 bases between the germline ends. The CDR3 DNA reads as TGTGCCTGGAGAGGTCGTGGGGGGCGCGGATATGGCTACACCTTC. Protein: CAWRGRGGRGYGYTF.

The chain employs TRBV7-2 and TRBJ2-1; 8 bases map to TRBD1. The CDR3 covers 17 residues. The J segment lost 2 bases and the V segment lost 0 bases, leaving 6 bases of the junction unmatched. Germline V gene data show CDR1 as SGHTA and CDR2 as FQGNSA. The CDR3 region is CASSLAPGQVTYNEQFF. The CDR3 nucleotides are TGTGCCAGCAGCTTAGCTCCGGGACAGGTTACCTACAATGAGCAGTTCTTC.